These T cell receptor beta chains were read from a single sample in a study of PD-1 blockade in classical Hodgkin lymphoma. Here immunoSEQ multiplex PCR was the method, and the copy in TCRdb shows in-frame clones only, minus some. The repertoire holds tens of thousands of clones, with about 76% as singletons. The sequenced sample was peripheral blood mononuclear cells (PBMCs), obtained before the fourth cycle of nivolumab. Source of these receptors: a human donor with classical Hodgkin lymphoma. The CDR3 runs from the conserved cysteine through the conserved F or W. The order of the fields is CDR3 DNA, CDR3 protein, J gene, D gene, V gene, clone size. D genes are given only for firm matches. Clone size, where shown, is once, few, many, or a class for clones that have expanded.

TGTGCCAGCAGCGTAGCGGGGGGTTCCTACAATGAGCAGTTCTTC CASSVAGGSYNEQFF TRBJ2-1 TRBD2 TRBV2 -
TGTGCCAGTAGTCGAGGGATTGATAGCAATCAGCCCCAGCATTTT CASSRGIDSNQPQHF TRBJ1-5 - TRBV19 -
TGTGCCAGCAGTCTGAATAGCAATCAGCCCCAGCATTTT CASSLNSNQPQHF TRBJ1-5 - TRBV6-5 -
TGCAGCGTTCCGCATATACAAAGTCGGGCCAACGTCCTGACTTTC CSVPHIQSRANVLTF TRBJ2-6 - TRBV29-1 -
TGTGCCAGTAAAGCATCCACTAGCGCCTACTACGAGCAGTACTTC CASKASTSAYYEQYF TRBJ2-7 TRBD2 TRBV14 -
TGTGCCAGCAGCTCTGGACAGGCTACGTACTATGGCTACACCTTC CASSSGQATYYGYTF TRBJ1-2 TRBD1 TRBV7-2 -
TGTGCCAGCAGAGAGGCGCTGGTAGCTTTCTTT CASREALVAFF TRBJ1-1 - TRBV11-2 -
TGTGCCAGCAGCTTAGGGGGGGACTACGAGCAGTACTTC CASSLGGDYEQYF TRBJ2-7 - TRBV7-2 -
TGCGCCAGCAGCGATCCGGACGGGGGGACCCAGTACTTC CASSDPDGGTQYF TRBJ2-5 - TRBV5-1 -
TGCGCCAGCAGCCAAGCGGGACAGAAGACAGATACGCAGTATTTT CASSQAGQKTDTQYF TRBJ2-3 TRBD1 TRBV4-1 -
TGTGCCAGCAGCTTAGTAGTGACTAGCGGTGAGCAGTTCTTC CASSLVVTSGEQFF TRBJ2-1 TRBD2 TRBV7-2 -
TGTGCCAGCAGCTTAGCGGCAGGGTGGGGCTATGGCTACACCTTC CASSLAAGWGYGYTF TRBJ1-2 - TRBV11-2 -
TGTGCCAGCAGCCCCAGCCTCGGTAATGAGCAGTTCTTC CASSPSLGNEQFF TRBJ2-1 - TRBV9 few
TGTGCCAGCAGTGGATTAGCAAGGTGGGGGGCGACAGATACGCAGTATTTT CASSGLARWGATDTQYF TRBJ2-3 - TRBV6-1 -
TGTGCCAGCAGTTACTCGCCGGGGACCCAGTACTTC CASSYSPGTQYF TRBJ2-5 - TRBV6-6 few
TGTGCCAGTAGTATAAACCCGAGCTACGAGCAGTACTTC CASSINPSYEQYF TRBJ2-7 - TRBV19 -
TGTGCCAGCAGATCGCACCAACCGGGACAGTTCACAGATACGCAGTATTTT CASRSHQPGQFTDTQYF TRBJ2-3 TRBD1 TRBV7-2 -
TGCGCCAGCAGCCAAGAGGAGCCGAGAGATACGCAGTATTTT CASSQEEPRDTQYF TRBJ2-3 - TRBV4-3 -
TGTGCCAGCTCATACTCTAGCGGGGATACGCAGTATTTT CASSYSSGDTQYF TRBJ2-3 TRBD2 TRBV18 -
TGTGCCAGCAGTTTGGGGGACAGGGGGCACCAGCCCCAGCATTTT CASSLGDRGHQPQHF TRBJ1-5 TRBD1 TRBV28 -
TGTGCCACCCAGTTCAGTTCTTACTACGAGCAGTACTTC CATQFSSYYEQYF TRBJ2-7 - TRBV28 -
TGCAGCGTTGGGGGTAGGGCGGAGACTGAAGCTTTCTTT CSVGGRAETEAFF TRBJ1-1 - TRBV29-1 -
TGTGCCAGCAGCAAAAGGATTCCCGCCAGAGGGGGAAGAGATCAGCCCCAGCATTTT CASSKRIPARGGRDQPQHF TRBJ1-5 - TRBV21-1 -
TGTGCCAGCAGTTTAGCGGGACAGGGGCGAGGAGATACGCAGTATTTT CASSLAGQGRGDTQYF TRBJ2-3 TRBD1 TRBV27 -
TGTGCCAGCAGCCAAGCAGGACTAGTCGGGGATACGCAGTATTTT CASSQAGLVGDTQYF TRBJ2-3 TRBD2 TRBV28 few
TGTGCCACCAGCAGTGCACTAGCGGATAGGAGATCCTACAATGAGCAGTTCTTC CATSSALADRRSYNEQFF TRBJ2-1 TRBD2 TRBV15 -
TGTGCCAGCAGCTTAGACAGGGCAGAGACCCAGTACTTC CASSLDRAETQYF TRBJ2-5 - TRBV7-8 few
TGTGCCAGCAGCTTCCTAGGAAAAAACGGCGTGAACACTGAAGCTTTCTTT CASSFLGKNGVNTEAFF TRBJ1-1 - TRBV7-9 -
TGTGCCAGCAGTTTTCAGGGGTTCCTTATGAACACTGAAGCTTTCTTT CASSFQGFLMNTEAFF TRBJ1-1 - TRBV28 few
TGTGCCAGTAGTGGTAATCAGGTACTCAATCAGCCCCAGCATTTT CASSGNQVLNQPQHF TRBJ1-5 - TRBV19 few
TGTGCCAGCAGCTTAACACGGATTGCAACTAATGAAAAACTGTTTTTT CASSLTRIATNEKLFF TRBJ1-4 - TRBV7-9 -
TGTGCCAGCAGACCCAGCGTGGCGGCCACCGGGGAGCTGTTTTTT CASRPSVAATGELFF TRBJ2-2 - TRBV11-3 -
TGTGCCAGCAGCAAGACTAGTTCGGTATCCTACGAGCAGTACTTC CASSKTSSVSYEQYF TRBJ2-7 - TRBV28 -
TGTGCCATCAGTGTAGGGGGCGGCAATCAGCCCCAGCATTTT CAISVGGGNQPQHF TRBJ1-5 TRBD1 TRBV10-3 -
TGCGCCAGCAGCCTAAACACAGATACGCAGTATTTT CASSLNTDTQYF TRBJ2-3 - TRBV4-1 -
TGTGCCAGCAGTTTTTCAGGGAACGGTCAGCCCCAGCATTTT CASSFSGNGQPQHF TRBJ1-5 - TRBV28 -
TGTGCCAGCAGTTTATGGGGGGGCACTGAAGCTTTCTTT CASSLWGGTEAFF TRBJ1-1 - TRBV28 -
TGTGCCAGCAGCTTGGGAGTATCCGGGGCGAACACCGGGGAGCTGTTTTTT CASSLGVSGANTGELFF TRBJ2-2 - TRBV5-4 -
TGCGCCAGCAGCCGAGGACCTAGCGGTGGCTACACCTTC CASSRGPSGGYTF TRBJ1-2 - TRBV4-1 medium-sized
TGTGCCAGCAGTTCCGGGACAGGGGTACACGAGCAGTACTTC CASSSGTGVHEQYF TRBJ2-7 TRBD1 TRBV28 -
TGTGCCAGCAGCTTAGTTGGAATCGGGGTCTTC CASSLVGIGVF TRBJ2-1 - TRBV7-2 -
TGTGCCAGCAGTGACGGACGCTACGAGCAGTACTTC CASSDGRYEQYF TRBJ2-7 - TRBV2 -